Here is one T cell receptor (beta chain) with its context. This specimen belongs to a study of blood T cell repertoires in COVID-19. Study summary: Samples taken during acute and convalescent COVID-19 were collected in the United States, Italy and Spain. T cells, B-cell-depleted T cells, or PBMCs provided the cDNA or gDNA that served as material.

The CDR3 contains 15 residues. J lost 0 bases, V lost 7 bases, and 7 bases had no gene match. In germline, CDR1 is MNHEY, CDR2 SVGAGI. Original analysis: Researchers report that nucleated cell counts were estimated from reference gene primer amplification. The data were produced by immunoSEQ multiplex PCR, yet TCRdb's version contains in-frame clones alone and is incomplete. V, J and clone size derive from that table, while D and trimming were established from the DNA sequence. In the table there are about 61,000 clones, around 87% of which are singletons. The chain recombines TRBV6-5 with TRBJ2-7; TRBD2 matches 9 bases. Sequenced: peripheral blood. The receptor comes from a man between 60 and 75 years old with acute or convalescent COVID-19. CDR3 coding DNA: TGTGCCAGCACCGACGGACTAGCGACCTCCTACGAGCAGTACTTC. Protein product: CASTDGLATSYEQYF.